The T cell receptor (beta chain) under discussion was sequenced for a study of tissue T cells after allogeneic stem cell transplantation. The CDR3 consists of 14 residues. Trimming took off 3 bases at V and 6 bases at J, with 11 bases between the two ends. Germline V gene sequence: CDR1 SGHSA, CDR2 FRNQAP. Study results and limitations: Shared clones across patients were few; motif clustering revealed tissue-specific shared signatures. Sampling depth was limited, and the cohort was small and clinically varied. TCR repertoires tracked anatomic similarity, regardless of disease or transplant status.

This clone has more than one count but fewer than ten. Antigen unknown. Gene names follow the mouse nomenclature. The read finishes 1 residue shy of the CDR3 end, and the germline J gene is used to complete it. Profiled with immunoSEQ multiplex PCR; TCRdb holds only in-frame clones, not every one. The table includes some 47,000 clones, 73% detected once. The TCR sequence derives from a pool of C57BL/6 mice in good health. The sequencing input was sorted cells pooled from one or two spleens. V is TRBV16 and J is TRBJ1-4; D is possibly TRBD1 (6 bases). The part of the CDR3 DNA that was read is TGTGCAAGCAGCTTTGGGGGGGCTGACGAAAGATTATTT. As protein: CASSFGGADERLF. The whole CDR3 protein is CASSFGGADERLFF. The entire variable domain, with the rest obtained from reference TRBV16 and TRBJ1-4, is as follows: NAGVIQTPRHKVTGKGQEATLWCEPISGHSAVFWYRQTIVQGLEFLTYFRNQAPIDDSGMPKERFSAQMPNQSHSTLKIQSTQPQDSAVYLCASSFGGADERLFFGHGTKLSVL.